Presented here are 16 T cell receptor beta chains from one specimen sequenced in a study of blood T cell repertoires in COVID-19. Method: immunoSEQ multiplex PCR; TCRdb's copy keeps in-frame clones and lacks some. Of 60,000 to 80,000 clones in the sample, about 87% are singletons; the top ten hold 5.5% to 7%. The sample comprised peripheral blood. The receptors come from a woman in her seventies with acute or convalescent COVID-19.

The gene calls are TRBV19 and TRBJ2-7, with D perhaps TRBD2 (5 bases). V was clipped by 4 bases and J by 3 bases, with 7 bases between them. Germline-derived CDR1 and CDR2 are LNHDA and SQIVND (reference sequence). This CDR3 is 12 amino acids long. The CDR3 nucleotides are TGTGCCAGTAGTAACGGGAACTACGAGCAGTACTTC. Its translation: CASSNGNYEQYF.

The V call is TRBV11-2, the J call TRBJ2-1, with a possible D match to TRBD2 (5 bases). Germline V gene lookup returns CDR1 SGHAT and CDR2 FQNNGV. The V gene lost 2 bases and the J gene lost 5 bases, with 7 bases spanning the gap. The CDR3 runs to 13 residues. In nucleotides, the CDR3 is TGTGCCAGCAGCTTATTAGCGAACAATGAGCAGTTCTTC. The encoded protein is CASSLLANNEQFF.

The CDR3 spells CASSPNGLAGLETQYF. CDR3 bases: TGTGCCAGCTCACCAAACGGACTAGCGGGGTTGGAGACCCAGTACTTC. The chain couples TRBV18 to TRBJ2-5; TRBD2 matches at 12 bases. Per the germline V gene, CDR1 is KGHSH and CDR2 is LQKENI. This CDR3 has 16 amino acids. V was pared by 2 bases and J by 5 bases, with 6 bases of the junction left unmatched.

The chain uses TRBV28 and TRBJ2-3; TRBD1 aligns across 7 bases. V shed 10 bases and J 1 base; nucleotides not matched to a gene: 8. This CDR3 comprises 14 residues. Per the germline V gene, CDR1 is MDHEN and CDR2 is SYDVKM. CDR3 nucleotides: TGTGCCACCAAAGACAGGGCCCGCACAGATACGCAGTATTTT. It is translated as CATKDRARTDTQYF.

V is TRBV3-1 (or the pseudogene TRBV3-2) and J is TRBJ1-2, with 8 bases lining up with TRBD1. CDR3 length: 14 residues. CDR1 is LGHDT and CDR2 is YNNKEL in the germline V gene (reference sequence). Losses at the gene ends were 4 bases for V and 2 bases for J; bases not matched to a gene: 3. The CDR3 nucleotides are TGTGCCAGCAGCCCAGGGGGCTGGAACTATGGCTACACCTTC. Translated, it gives CASSPGGWNYGYTF.

This chain links TRBV27 with TRBJ1-1; 10 nucleotides line up with TRBD1. With V trimmed by 5 bases and J by 2 bases, 8 bases remained unmatched. The V gene's germline CDR1 is MNHEY and CDR2 SMNVEV (reference sequence). This CDR3 contains 16 residues. This CDR3 reads CASSPFRDRGNTEAFF. The CDR3 nucleotides read TGTGCCAGCAGTCCGTTCCGGGACAGGGGAAACACTGAAGCTTTCTTT.

The rearrangement uses TRBV11-2 and TRBJ2-1, with 9 bases fitting TRBD1. Germline lookup yields CDR1 SGHAT and CDR2 FQNNGV. The CDR3 consists of 15 residues. V was clipped by 5 bases and J by 6 bases; unmatched bases: 8. The CDR3, as DNA: TGTGCCAGCAGCCCTGGGACAGGGCTATCCAATGAGCAGTTCTTC. This codes for CASSPGTGLSNEQFF.

This chain links TRBV6-5 with TRBJ1-1; D unclear. The CDR3 has 14 amino acids. Germline loops: CDR1 MNHEY, CDR2 SVGAGI. The ends were cut back, 6 bases at V and 1 base at J, with 12 bases in the middle. The DNA of the CDR3 is TGTGCCAGCAGGTATTCGGCGGAGAACACTGAAGCTTTCTTT. Protein sequence: CASRYSAENTEAFF.

V is TRBV12-5 and J is TRBJ1-5; possibly TRBD1 for D (6 bases). There are 15 residues in the CDR3. CDR1 is LGHNT and CDR2 is FRNRAP in the germline V gene. The V end lost 0 bases, the J end lost 4 bases, and 10 bases lay between the germline ends. The CDR3 bases are TGTGCTAGTGGTTTGGTCCAGGGGAATAATCAGCCCCAGCATTTT. Translating gives CASGLVQGNNQPQHF.

In its sample, this clone was seen once. The rearrangement links TRBV6-5 to TRBJ1-3; D possibly corresponds to TRBD1 (5 bases). CDR1 and CDR2 from the germline V gene are MNHEY and SVGAGI. V dropped 6 bases and J dropped 0 bases, with 9 bases sitting between them. CDR3 length equals 14 residues. The CDR3 DNA follows: TGTGCCAGCAGAGGGGTCGGCTCTGGAAACACCATATATTTT. It codes for CASRGVGSGNTIYF.

This clone turned up a few times. The chain employs TRBV27 and TRBJ2-3, with D uncertain. V shed 4 bases and J shed 1 base, with 15 bases lying between them. Germline CDR1 is MNHEY and CDR2 is SMNVEV (reference sequence). This CDR3 is 16 amino acids long. CDR3 residues: CASSSLLSTGTDTQYF. CDR3 DNA sequence: TGTGCCAGCAGTTCTCTCCTATCCACAGGCACAGATACGCAGTATTTT.

This sequence joins TRBV25-1 and TRBJ2-5, with 8 bases that match TRBD2. From germline, CDR1 is MGHDK and CDR2 SYGVNS. This CDR3 has 16 residues. Germline trimming cut 3 bases from V and 7 bases from J; bases unmatched to any gene: 13. In DNA, the CDR3 is TGTGCCAGCAGTGAGGGTAGCGGGACATTTTGGGGGACCCAGTACTTC. Protein product: CASSEGSGTFWGTQYF.

The chain links TRBV30 to TRBJ1-2; possibly TRBD1 for D (6 bases). The germline V and J ends were trimmed by 6 bases and 7 bases, with 18 bases remaining between them. Germline lookup yields CDR1 GTSNPN and CDR2 SVGIG (reference sequence). The CDR3 has 13 residues. This chain's CDR3 is CACHLGGGSGYTF. The CDR3 nucleotides are TGTGCCTGCCATTTAGGGGGGGGGTCTGGCTACACCTTC. Using reference TRBV30 and TRBJ1-2 for the parts outside the CDR3, the full variable domain is SQTIHQWPATLVQPVGSPLSLECTVEGTSNPNLYWYRQAAGRGLQLLFYSVGIGQISSEVPQNLSASRPQDRQFILSSKKLLLSDSGFYLCACHLGGGSGYTFGSGTRLTVV.

Regarding this clone: The same CDR3 arises from other DNA sequences in this sample as well. V and J are TRBV7-9 and TRBJ2-1; TRBD2 aligns across 7 bases. Germline-derived CDR1 and CDR2 are SEHNR and FQNEAQ (reference sequence). This CDR3 is built from 14 residues. Trimming removed 5 bases from V and 7 bases from J; junction bases left unmatched: 8. CDR3 protein: CASSPSGTTNEQFF. The CDR3 nucleotides are TGTGCCAGCAGCCCCTCCGGGACTACTAATGAGCAGTTCTTC.

The chain employs TRBV16 and TRBJ2-5; 10 bases agree with TRBD1. After removal of 4 bases from V and 1 base from J, the junction contained 6 bases not matched to a gene. CDR1 is KGHSY, CDR2 FQNENV, per germline. The CDR3 runs to 16 residues. The CDR3 nucleotides are TGTGCCAGCAGCCGTATCCGGACAGGGGGCCAAGAGACCCAGTACTTC. This translates into CASSRIRTGGQETQYF.

This sequence joins TRBV21-1 and TRBJ1-4. TRBV21-1 is a pseudogene locus. There are 13 residues in the CDR3. CDR3 residues: CAPGSPGEEKLFF. CDR3 nucleotide sequence: TGTGCCCCGGGGTCCCCCGGGGAGGAAAAACTGTTTTTT.